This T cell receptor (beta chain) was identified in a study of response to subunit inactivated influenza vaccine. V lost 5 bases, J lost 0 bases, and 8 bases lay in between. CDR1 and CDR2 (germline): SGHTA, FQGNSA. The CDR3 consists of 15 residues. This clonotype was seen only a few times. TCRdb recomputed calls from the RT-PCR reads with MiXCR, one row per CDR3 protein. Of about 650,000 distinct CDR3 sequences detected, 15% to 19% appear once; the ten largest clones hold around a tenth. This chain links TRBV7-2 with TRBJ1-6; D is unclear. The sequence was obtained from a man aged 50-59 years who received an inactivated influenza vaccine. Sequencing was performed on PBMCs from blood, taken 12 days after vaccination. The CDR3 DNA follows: TGTGCCAGCAGCCCGGACCGCTCCTATAATTCACCCCTCCACTTT. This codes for CASSPDRSYNSPLHF.